A single sample gave rise to the 7 T cell receptor beta chains below, sequenced in a study of identical twins. TCRdb analysed the 5' RACE reads with MiXCR anew, one entry per CDR3 protein. In the table there are 1.5 million or so distinct CDR3 sequences, roughly 35% of which are singletons. The source material was cord blood. The origin of the receptors is a newborn girl in good health.

The chain joins TRBV20-1 to TRBJ1-5; D possibly corresponds to TRBD1 (5 bases). The CDR3 covers 14 residues. The germline V gene has CDR1 DFQATT and CDR2 SNEGSKA (reference sequence). Trimming cost V 3 bases and J 0 bases, with 9 bases left between them. The CDR3 here is CSARKGNSNQPQHF. As DNA, the CDR3 is TGCAGTGCTAGGAAGGGGAATAGCAATCAGCCCCAGCATTTT.

The chain has TRBV5-1 and TRBJ1-1, with TRBD1 as a possible D gene (5 bases). The V and J ends lost 0 bases and 0 bases respectively, with 12 bases between them. This CDR3 is 16 amino acids long. Germline lookup yields CDR1 SGHRS and CDR2 YFSETQ. The CDR3 DNA sequence: TGCGCCAGCAGCTTGGCCGTACAGGCTATGAACACTGAAGCTTTCTTT. Encoded protein: CASSLAVQAMNTEAFF.

V is TRBV6-5 and J is TRBJ2-7; D may be TRBD2 (5 bases). V gave up 8 bases and J gave up 3 bases, with 17 bases separating them. Germline V gene sequence: CDR1 MNHEY, CDR2 SVGAGI. The CDR3 sequence is 14 residues long. In DNA form, the CDR3 reads TGTGCCAGCCGAAGGGAGAGAAAAGACTACGAGCAGTACTTC. This codes for CASRRERKDYEQYF.

The rearrangement uses TRBV3-1 and TRBJ1-2; unclear D gene. The CDR3 is made up of 14 amino acids. CDR1 and CDR2 from the germline V gene are LGHDT and YNNKEL (reference sequence). V gave up 1 base and J gave up 2 bases, with 8 bases separating them. The CDR3 region has the DNA TGTGCCAGCAGCCAAGGGACGGAAAACTATGGCTACACCTTC. Its protein is CASSQGTENYGYTF.

In DNA form, the CDR3 reads TGTGCCAGCAGTGAAGCGCAGACAGCCTACCCCTACGAGCAGTACTTC. The encoded protein is CASSEAQTAYPYEQYF. This chain joins TRBV2 and TRBJ2-7, with D possibly TRBD1 on 5 matching bases. Germline CDR1 reads SNHLY; CDR2 reads FYNNEI. Trimming removed 0 bases at V and 2 bases at J, with 14 bases between. This CDR3 region has 16 residues.

This rearrangement joins TRBV18 to TRBJ2-5; possibly TRBD1 for D (5 bases). Near its end, the DNA agrees better with TRBJ2-1, so the J call may be wrong. Germline V gives CDR1 KGHSH, CDR2 LQKENI. The CDR3 sequence is 14 residues long. CDR3: CASSPNGAQETQFF. In DNA form, the CDR3 reads TGTGCCAGCTCACCAAATGGGGCCCAAGAGACCCAGTTCTTC.

In its sample, this clonotype was seen many times. The chain joins TRBV29-1 to TRBJ2-3; 7 bases line up with TRBD1. Trimming at V came to 6 bases and at J to 0 bases, leaving 6 bases not matched to a gene. The CDR3 runs to 14 residues. Germline loops: CDR1 SQVTM, CDR2 ANQGSEA. The CDR3 protein is CSVQGDTSTDTQYF. The CDR3 region has the DNA TGCAGCGTCCAGGGGGATACTAGCACAGATACGCAGTATTTT.